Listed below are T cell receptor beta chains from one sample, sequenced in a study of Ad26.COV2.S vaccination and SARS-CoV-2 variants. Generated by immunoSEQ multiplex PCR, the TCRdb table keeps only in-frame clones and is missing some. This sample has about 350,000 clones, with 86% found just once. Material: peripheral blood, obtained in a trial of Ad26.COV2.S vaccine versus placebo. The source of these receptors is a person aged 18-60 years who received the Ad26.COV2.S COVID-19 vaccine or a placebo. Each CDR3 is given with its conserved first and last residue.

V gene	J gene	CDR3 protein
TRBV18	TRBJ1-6	CASSPGQGDNSPLHF
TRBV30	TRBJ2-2	CAWSPPGLVAGELFF
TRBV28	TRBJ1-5	CASSLGAARRNQPQHF
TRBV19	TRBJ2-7	CASSTLVGARNEQYF
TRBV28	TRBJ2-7	CASIPGQAIGGQYF
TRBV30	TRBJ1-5	CAWTGQGRGQPQHF
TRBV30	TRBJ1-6	CAWRYGDNSPLHF
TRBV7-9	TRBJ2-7	CASSRWTSGRVSYEQYF
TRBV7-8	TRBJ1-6	CASSLSGTAFNSPLHF
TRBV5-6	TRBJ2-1	CASSLPGPLREQFF
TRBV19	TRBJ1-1	CASSIDLGILTEAFF
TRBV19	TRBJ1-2	CASSIGQGYYGYTF
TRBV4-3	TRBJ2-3	CASSQDRGQGPDTQYF
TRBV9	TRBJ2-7	CASSVATGTSYEQYF
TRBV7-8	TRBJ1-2	CASSPGQAATDYGYTF
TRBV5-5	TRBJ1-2	CASSLGGASNYGYTF
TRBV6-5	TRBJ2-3	CASSFLDTQYF
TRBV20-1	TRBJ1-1	CSAPLNTEAFF
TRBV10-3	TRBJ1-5	CAISETTGGDQPQHF
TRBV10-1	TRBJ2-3	CASSEWREEVRSPRTDTQYF
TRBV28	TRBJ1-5	CASSLLLQGRSQPQHF
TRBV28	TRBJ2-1	CASSLRLAGDADEQFF
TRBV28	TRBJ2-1	CASSRPPSHEQFF
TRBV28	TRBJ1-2	CASRGTGNYGYTF
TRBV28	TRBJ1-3	CASCREIPGNTIYF
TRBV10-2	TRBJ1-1	CASSGQGETEAFF
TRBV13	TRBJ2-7	CASSPGTSEEQYF
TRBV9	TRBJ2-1	CASSVAPQGTGEQFF
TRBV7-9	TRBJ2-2	CASSHPEGAGTGELFF
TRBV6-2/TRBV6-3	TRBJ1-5	CASSGSVRGGTGVSNQPQHF
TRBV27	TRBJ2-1	CASRTRQNNNEQFF